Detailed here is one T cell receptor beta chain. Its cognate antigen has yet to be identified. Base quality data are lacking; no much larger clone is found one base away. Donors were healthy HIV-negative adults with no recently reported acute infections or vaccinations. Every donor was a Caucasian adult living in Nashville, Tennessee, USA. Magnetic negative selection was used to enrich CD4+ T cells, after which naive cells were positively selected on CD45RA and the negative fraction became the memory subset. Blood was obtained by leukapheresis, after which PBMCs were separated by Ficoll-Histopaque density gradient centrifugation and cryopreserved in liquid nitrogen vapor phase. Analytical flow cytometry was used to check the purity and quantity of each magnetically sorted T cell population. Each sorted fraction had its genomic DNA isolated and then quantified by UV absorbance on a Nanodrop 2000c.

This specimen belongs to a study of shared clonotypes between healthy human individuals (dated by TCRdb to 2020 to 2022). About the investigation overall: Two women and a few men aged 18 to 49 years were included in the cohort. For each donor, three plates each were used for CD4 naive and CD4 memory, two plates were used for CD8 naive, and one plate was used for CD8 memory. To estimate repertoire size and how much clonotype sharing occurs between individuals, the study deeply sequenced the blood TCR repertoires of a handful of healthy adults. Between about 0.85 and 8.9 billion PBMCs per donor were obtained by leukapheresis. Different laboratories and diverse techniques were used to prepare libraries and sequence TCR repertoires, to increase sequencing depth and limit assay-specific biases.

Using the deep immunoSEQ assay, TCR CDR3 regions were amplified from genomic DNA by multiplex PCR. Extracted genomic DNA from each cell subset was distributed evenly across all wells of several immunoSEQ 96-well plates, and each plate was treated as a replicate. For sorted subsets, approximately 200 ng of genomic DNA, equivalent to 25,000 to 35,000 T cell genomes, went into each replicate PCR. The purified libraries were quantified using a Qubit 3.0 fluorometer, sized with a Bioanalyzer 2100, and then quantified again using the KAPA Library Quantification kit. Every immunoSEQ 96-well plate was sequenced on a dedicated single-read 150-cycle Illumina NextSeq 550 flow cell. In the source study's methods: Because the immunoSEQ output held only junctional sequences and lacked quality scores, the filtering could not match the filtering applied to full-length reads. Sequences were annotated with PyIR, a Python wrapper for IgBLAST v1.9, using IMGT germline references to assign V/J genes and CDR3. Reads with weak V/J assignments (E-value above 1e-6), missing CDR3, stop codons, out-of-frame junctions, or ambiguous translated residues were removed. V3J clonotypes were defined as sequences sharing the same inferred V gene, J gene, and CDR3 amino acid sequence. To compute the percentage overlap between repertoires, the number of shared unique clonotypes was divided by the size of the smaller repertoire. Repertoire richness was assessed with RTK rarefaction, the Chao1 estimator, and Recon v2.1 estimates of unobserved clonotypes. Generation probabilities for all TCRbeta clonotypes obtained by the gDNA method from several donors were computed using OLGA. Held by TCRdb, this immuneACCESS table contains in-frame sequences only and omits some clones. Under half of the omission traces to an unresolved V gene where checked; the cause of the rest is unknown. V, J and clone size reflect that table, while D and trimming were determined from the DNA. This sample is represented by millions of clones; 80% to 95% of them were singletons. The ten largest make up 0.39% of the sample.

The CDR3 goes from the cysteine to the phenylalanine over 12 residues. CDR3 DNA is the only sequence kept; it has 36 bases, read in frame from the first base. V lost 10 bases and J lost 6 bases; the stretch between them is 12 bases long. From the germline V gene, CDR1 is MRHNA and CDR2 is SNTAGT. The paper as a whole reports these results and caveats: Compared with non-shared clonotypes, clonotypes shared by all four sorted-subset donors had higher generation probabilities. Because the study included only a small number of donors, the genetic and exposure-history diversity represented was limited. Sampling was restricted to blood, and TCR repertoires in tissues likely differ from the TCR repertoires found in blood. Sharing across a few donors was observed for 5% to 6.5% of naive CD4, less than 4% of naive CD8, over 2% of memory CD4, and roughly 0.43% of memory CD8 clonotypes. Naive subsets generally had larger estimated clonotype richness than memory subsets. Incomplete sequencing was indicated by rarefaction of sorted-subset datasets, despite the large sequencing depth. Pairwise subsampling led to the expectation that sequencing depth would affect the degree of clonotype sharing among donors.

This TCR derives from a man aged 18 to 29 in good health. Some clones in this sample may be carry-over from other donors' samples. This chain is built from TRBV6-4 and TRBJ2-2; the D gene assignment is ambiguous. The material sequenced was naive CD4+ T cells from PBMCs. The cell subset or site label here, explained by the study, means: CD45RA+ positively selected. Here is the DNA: TGTGCCATCCCTAAGTGCGCCGGGGAGCTGTTTTTT. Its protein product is CAIPKCAGELFF.